The 17 T cell receptor beta chains below were found in one sample sequenced in a study of molecular identifiers for immune sequencing clone quantification. TCRdb called the PCR reads again in MiXCR, with one record for every CDR3 protein. Of more than 450,000 distinct CDR3 sequences listed, about 26% are singletons. Sequencing was carried out using naive CD8+ T cells from blood, with Jurkat cell RNA spiked in. The subset is: FACS-sorted CD8+CD4-CCR7+CD45RA+ naive T cells. Receptors originate from a human donor in good health. Some libraries in this study had Jurkat cell RNA spiked in.

The chain recombines TRBV7-9 with TRBJ2-7; 8 bases match TRBD2. The CDR3 covers 13 residues. Germline CDR1 and CDR2: SEHNR and FQNEAQ (reference sequence). J gave up 7 bases and V 5 bases, and 7 bases lay outside the gene matches. CDR3 nucleotides: TGTGCCAGCAGCACGGGACTAGTCAGTGAGCAGTACTTC. It specifies CASSTGLVSEQYF.

The rearrangement joins TRBV6-2 or TRBV6-3 to TRBJ2-7; perhaps TRBD1 as D (6 bases). The germline V gene has CDR1 MNHEY and CDR2 SVGEGT. This CDR3 has 15 amino acids. The ends were cut back, 0 bases at V and 3 bases at J, with 12 bases in the middle. The CDR3 loop reads CASSYSYQGNYEQYF. The CDR3 DNA reads TGTGCCAGCAGTTACTCGTATCAGGGGAACTACGAGCAGTACTTC.

This clonotype was detected many times. V and J are TRBV10-3 and TRBJ2-4, with 7 bases identical to TRBD1. Trimming took 3 bases from V and 15 from J; bases not matched to a gene: 5. This CDR3 is 11 amino acids long. Germline assignment: CDR1 ENHRY and CDR2 SYGVKD. The CDR3, as DNA: TGTGCCATCAGTGACGGGACAGCCCCGTACTTC. Amino acid sequence: CAISDGTAPYF.

This clonotype was recorded a few times. The gene calls are TRBV19 and TRBJ2-1, with 7 positions matching TRBD2. The CDR3 is made up of 15 amino acids. With 5 bases clipped from V and 5 bases from J, the junction kept 9 bases outside the gene matches. CDR1 and CDR2 from the germline V gene are LNHDA and SQIVND (reference sequence). Here the CDR3 DNA reads TGTGCCAGTAGTGTGGCGAGCGGGGATAACAATGAGCAGTTCTTC. The encoded protein is CASSVASGDNNEQFF.

This clonotype was counted only a few times. The chain employs TRBV4-3 and TRBJ2-2, with 12 bases aligning to TRBD2. This CDR3 has 18 amino acids. Germline CDR1 and CDR2: LGHNA and YSLEER. V shed 1 base and J 1 base; nucleotides not matched to a gene: 4. The CDR3 here is CASSQVLAGGLNTGELFF. The CDR3 region has the DNA TGCGCCAGCAGCCAAGTTCTAGCGGGAGGGTTGAACACCGGGGAGCTGTTTTTT.

The chain links TRBV6-5 to TRBJ2-6, with TRBD1 identical over 8 bases. The CDR3 spans 18 residues. J was trimmed by 0 bases and V by 2 bases; bases with no gene match: 6. Per the germline V gene, CDR1 is MNHEY and CDR2 is SVGAGI. The CDR3 DNA reads as TGTGCCAGCAGTTACGGGACAGGCTGGTCCTCTGGGGCCAACGTCCTGACTTTC. Its translation: CASSYGTGWSSGANVLTF.

There are a few counts of this clonotype. One end of the junction does not line up with germline, which may come from a read error. This chain links TRBV6-2 or TRBV6-3 with TRBJ1-5, with D uncertain. The CDR3 totals 13 residues. Germline CDR1 reads MNHEY; CDR2 reads SVGEGT. The CDR3 spells CASSLYSNQPHHF. The CDR3 region has the DNA TGTGCCAGCAGTCTTTATAGCAATCAGCCCCATCATTTT.

With regard to this clonotype: Being one base from a much bigger clone, this may be a read error. V and J are TRBV5-1 and TRBJ2-5; 7 bases align to TRBD1. This CDR3 is built from 14 residues. Germline V lookup: CDR1 SGHRS, CDR2 YFSETQ. The CDR3 DNA sequence: TGCGCCAGCAGTTTAGGACAGGAACAAGAGGCCCAGTACTTC. As protein: CASSLGQEQEAQYF.

This clonotype was recorded at least ten times. The V call is TRBV29-1, the J call TRBJ2-7, with 11 nucleotides matching TRBD2. Germline CDR1 and CDR2: SQVTM and ANQGSEA. Trimming removed 4 bases from V and 4 bases from J; junction bases left unmatched: 3. This CDR3 comprises 13 residues. This CDR3 reads CSVVLAGGYEQYF. The CDR3 bases are TGCAGCGTTGTGTTAGCGGGAGGGTACGAGCAGTACTTC.

As to this clonotype: This may be a read error, as it is one base from a much larger clone. The chain is built from TRBV4-3 and TRBJ1-1; TRBD1 might be the D (6 bases). The CDR3 is made up of 13 amino acids. V lost 4 bases, J lost 6 bases, and 12 bases lay in between. Per germline, CDR1 LGHNA and CDR2 YSLEER. This CDR3 reads CASSLAGVAEAFF. The CDR3 DNA sequence: TGCGCCAGCAGCCTGGCAGGGGTGGCTGAAGCTTTCTTT.

This clonotype turned up a few times. The chain has TRBV27 and TRBJ2-1; the D is unclear. CDR1 is MNHEY, CDR2 SMNVEV, per germline (reference sequence). The CDR3 totals 15 residues. With 4 bases removed from V and 8 bases from J, the gap between germline ends came to 18 bases. The CDR3 spells CASSSRKLEVDEQFF. CDR3 coding DNA: TGTGCCAGCAGTTCCCGTAAATTAGAAGTCGATGAGCAGTTCTTC.

In regard to this clonotype: A read error may be the cause here, since a much bigger clone is one base away. DNA of the CDR3: TGTGCCAGCAGTTTACATCAACTAGCGGGAGCGACGCGAGAGACCCAGTACTTC. It translates to CASSLHQLAGATRETQYF. This chain links TRBV28 with TRBJ2-5, with 11 bases lining up with TRBD2. This CDR3 region has 18 residues. Germline V lookup: CDR1 MDHEN, CDR2 SYDVKM. J gave up 4 bases and V 2 bases, and 12 bases lay outside the gene matches.

This clonotype has a handful of counts. V usage is TRBV10-3 and J usage is TRBJ1-1; 7 positions match TRBD1. From germline, CDR1 is ENHRY and CDR2 SYGVKD. This CDR3 region has 13 residues. V dropped 0 bases and J dropped 6; count of bases not matched to a gene: 1. CDR3 in amino acids: CAISESQGAEAFF. DNA of the CDR3: TGTGCCATCAGTGAGTCGCAGGGGGCTGAAGCTTTCTTT.

This clonotype came up once. With a much larger clone just one base away, this may be a read error. This chain joins TRBV29-1 and TRBJ2-7; 7 nucleotides line up with TRBD2. The CDR3 loop spans 12 amino acids. Germline V gene lookup returns CDR1 SQVTM and CDR2 ANQGSEA. The CDR3 loop reads CCARGVSYEQYF. The CDR3 DNA reads as TGCTGCGCTCGGGGGGTTAGCTACGAGCAGTACTTC.

This clonotype was picked up one time. The final CDR3 position lacks the conserved phenylalanine or tryptophan, pointing to a likely read error. The V call is TRBV7-9, the J call TRBJ2-2, with TRBD2 matching 12 bases. Unmatched junction bases numbered 12, after V lost 6 bases and J lost 4 bases. Germline CDR1 reads SEHNR; CDR2 reads FQNEAQ (reference sequence). CDR3 length: 18 residues. The CDR3 spells CASRLPTSGGPGTGELFI. The CDR3 DNA reads as TGTGCCAGCAGACTTCCGACTAGCGGGGGACCGGGCACCGGGGAGCTGTTTATT.

This clonotype was observed a few times. The gene calls are TRBV6-2 or TRBV6-3 and TRBJ2-5, with D perhaps TRBD2 (5 bases). Between the trimmed V and J ends, which lost 7 bases and 3 bases, there was a span of 12 bases. Per the germline V gene, CDR1 is MNHEY and CDR2 is SVGEGT. The CDR3 extends over 13 amino acids. CDR3 nucleotide sequence: TGTGCCAGCAAAAGAGGACTGGAAGAGACCCAGTACTTC. Translated, it gives CASKRGLEETQYF.

Notes on this clonotype: A much larger clone differs from this one at a single base, so this may be a read error. The chain combines TRBV11-2 with TRBJ2-1; TRBD2 might be the D (5 bases). CDR1 and CDR2 (germline): SGHAT, FQNNGV. This CDR3 has 13 amino acids. The CDR3 loop is CASSSELDNAQFF. CDR3 bases: TGTGCCAGCAGCTCCGAACTAGACAATGCGCAGTTCTTC.